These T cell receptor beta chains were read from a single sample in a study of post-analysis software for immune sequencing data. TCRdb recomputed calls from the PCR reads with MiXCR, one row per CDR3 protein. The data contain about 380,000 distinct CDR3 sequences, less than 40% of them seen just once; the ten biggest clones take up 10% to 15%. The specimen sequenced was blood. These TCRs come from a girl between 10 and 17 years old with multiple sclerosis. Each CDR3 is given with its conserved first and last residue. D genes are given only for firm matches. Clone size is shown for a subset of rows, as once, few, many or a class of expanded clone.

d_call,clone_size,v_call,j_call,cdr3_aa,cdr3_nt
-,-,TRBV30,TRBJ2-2,CAWPSQGSWGELFF,TGTGCCTGGCCCTCCCAGGGGTCTTGGGGGGAGCTGTTTTTT
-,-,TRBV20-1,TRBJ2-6,CSARVTGANVLTF,TGCAGTGCTAGGGTAACTGGGGCCAACGTCCTGACTTTC
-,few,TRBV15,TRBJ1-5,CATSPAGTTQHF,TGTGCCACCAGCCCAGCGGGGACAACTCAGCATTTT
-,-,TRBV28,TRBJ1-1,CASSLGASGSTEAFF,TGTGCCAGCAGTTTAGGGGCCTCCGGGAGCACTGAAGCTTTCTTT
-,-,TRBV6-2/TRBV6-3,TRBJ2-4,CASRPLGGNIQYF,TGTGCCAGCAGACCTTTAGGGGGAAACATTCAGTACTTC
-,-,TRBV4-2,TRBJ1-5,CASSQDLGVYSNQPQHF,TGTGCCAGCAGCCAGGATCTTGGGGTTTATAGCAATCAGCCCCAGCATTTT
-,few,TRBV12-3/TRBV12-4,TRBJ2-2,CASSWAGGLTGELFF,TGTGCCAGCAGTTGGGCCGGGGGATTAACTGGGGAGCTGTTTTTT
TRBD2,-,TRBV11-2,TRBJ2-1,CASSFRTSDNNEQFF,TGTGCCAGCAGCTTCCGGACTAGCGACAACAATGAGCAGTTCTTC
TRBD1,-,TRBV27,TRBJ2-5,CASSSRDRAWETQYF,TGTGCCAGCAGTTCCCGGGACAGGGCTTGGGAGACCCAGTACTTC
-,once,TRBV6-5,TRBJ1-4,CASRVRDLLSEKLFF,TGTGCCAGCAGAGTCCGGGACCTGCTTTCTGAAAAACTGTTTTTT
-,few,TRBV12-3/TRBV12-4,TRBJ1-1,CASSLGQTTEAFF,TGTGCCAGCAGTCTGGGGCAGACCACTGAAGCTTTCTTT
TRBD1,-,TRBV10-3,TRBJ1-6,CAISRGAGANSPLHF,TGTGCCATCTCCAGGGGGGCAGGGGCTAATTCACCCCTCCACTTT
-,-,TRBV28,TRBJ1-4,CASSPHLGGSNEKLFF,TGTGCCAGCAGTCCCCACCTGGGGGGATCTAATGAAAAACTGTTTTTT
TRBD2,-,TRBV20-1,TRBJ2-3,CSARPRGGPTDTQYF,TGCAGTGCTAGACCCCGGGGGGGGCCGACAGATACGCAGTATTTT
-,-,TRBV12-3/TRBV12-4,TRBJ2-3,CASSLGGGAVADTQYF,TGTGCCAGCAGTTTAGGAGGGGGGGCAGTCGCAGATACGCAGTATTTT
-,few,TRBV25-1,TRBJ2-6,CASRQDSGANVLTF,TGTGCCAGCAGACAGGATTCTGGGGCCAACGTCCTGACTTTC
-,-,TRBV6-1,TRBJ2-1,CASSEQNLHNEQFF,TGTGCCAGCAGTGAACAGAACCTTCACAATGAGCAGTTCTTC
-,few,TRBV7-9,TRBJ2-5,CASSLQGRKETQYF,TGTGCCAGCAGCTTGCAGGGGCGGAAAGAGACCCAGTACTTC
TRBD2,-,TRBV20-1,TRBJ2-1,CSASGGAGYNEQFF,TGCAGTGCTAGCGGGGGGGCGGGCTACAATGAGCAGTTCTTC
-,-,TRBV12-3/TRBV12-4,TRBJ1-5,CASSPDRSNQPQHF,TGTGCCAGCAGCCCCGACAGGTCTAATCAGCCCCAGCATTTT
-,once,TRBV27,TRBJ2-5,CASSFFGEETQYF,TGTGCCAGCAGTTTCTTCGGGGAAGAGACCCAGTACTTC
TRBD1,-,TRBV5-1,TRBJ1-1,CASSLAGGNTEAFF,TGTGCCAGCAGCCTAGCAGGGGGCAACACTGAAGCTTTCTTT
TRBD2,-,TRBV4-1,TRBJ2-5,CASSQEKRGGLGNEQYF,TGCGCCAGCAGCCAAGAAAAGCGGGGGGGCCTCGGGAATGAGCAGTACTTC
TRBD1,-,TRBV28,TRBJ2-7,CASSPSGTGYSYEQYF,TGTGCCAGCAGTCCTTCCGGGACAGGGTATTCCTACGAGCAGTACTTC